These T cell receptor beta chains were read from a single sample in a study of CD8+ T cells in alopecia areata. The assay was immunoSEQ multiplex PCR, and TCRdb's table has in-frame clones only and misses some. The table has some 100,000 clones, about 61% seen once. The sequenced sample consisted of CD4+ T cells sorted from blood. All receptors derive from a human donor in good health. Both conserved end residues are part of each CDR3. Fields, in order: J gene, clone size, V gene, D gene, CDR3 DNA, CDR3 protein. A D gene is named only where the DNA matches it firmly. Not all rows give a size; the values are once, few, many and, for expanded clones, a class.

J: TRBJ2-4
size: NA
V: TRBV5-6
D: TRBD1
DNA: TGTGCCAGCAGCTTATCAGGGGGCGCCGGAAACATTCAGTACTTC
CDR3: CASSLSGGAGNIQYF

J: TRBJ2-3
size: NA
V: TRBV29-1
D: NA
DNA: TGCAGCGTTGTGAGGGACACAGATACGCAGTATTTT
CDR3: CSVVRDTDTQYF

J: TRBJ1-1
size: few
V: TRBV2
D: NA
DNA: TGTGCCAGCAGGGCAGGGTTTGTCAACACTGAAGCTTTCTTT
CDR3: CASRAGFVNTEAFF

J: TRBJ2-1
size: NA
V: TRBV7-2
D: TRBD2
DNA: TGTGCCAGCAGCGCCCAGAGAGCGGGGGGCAATGAGCAGTTCTTC
CDR3: CASSAQRAGGNEQFF

J: TRBJ1-1
size: once
V: TRBV30
D: NA
DNA: TGTGCCTGGAGACCTGGTAGATTTGTGAACACTGAAGCTTTCTTT
CDR3: CAWRPGRFVNTEAFF

J: TRBJ2-3
size: NA
V: TRBV15
D: NA
DNA: TGTGCCACCAGCAGAGCTGGGGCAGATACGCAGTATTTT
CDR3: CATSRAGADTQYF

J: TRBJ1-2
size: once
V: TRBV29-1
D: NA
DNA: TGCAGCGTTGAAAGAAGAGGGACTAACTATGGCTACACCTTC
CDR3: CSVERRGTNYGYTF

J: TRBJ2-3
size: NA
V: TRBV7-2
D: NA
DNA: TGTGCCAGCAGCTTGGCAGGGGGGCACACAGATACGCAGTGTTTT
CDR3: CASSLAGGHTDTQCF

J: TRBJ2-3
size: NA
V: TRBV5-1
D: TRBD1
DNA: TGCGCCAGCGGGACAGGGAAAGATACGCAGTATTTT
CDR3: CASGTGKDTQYF

J: TRBJ2-1
size: few
V: TRBV5-4
D: NA
DNA: TGTGCCAGCAGCTTGCCACGCCTTGGCTACAATGAGCAGTTCTTC
CDR3: CASSLPRLGYNEQFF

J: TRBJ2-1
size: NA
V: TRBV29-1
D: TRBD2
DNA: TGCAGCGTTCGGTCTGGGATAGCGGGATCCTACAATGAGCAGTTCTTC
CDR3: CSVRSGIAGSYNEQFF

J: TRBJ1-3
size: few
V: TRBV9
D: NA
DNA: TGTGCCAGCAGCGGGGCAGGGTGGTCTGGAAACACCATATATTTT
CDR3: CASSGAGWSGNTIYF

J: TRBJ1-2
size: NA
V: TRBV30
D: NA
DNA: TGTGCCTGGAGTGCGGACAGCAACTATGGCTACACCTTC
CDR3: CAWSADSNYGYTF

J: TRBJ1-2
size: NA
V: TRBV6-1
D: NA
DNA: TGTGCCAGCGGAATGACCGGCAGTTACGGCTATGGCTACACCTTC
CDR3: CASGMTGSYGYGYTF

J: TRBJ1-1
size: NA
V: TRBV6-6
D: TRBD1
DNA: TGTGCCAGCAGAGACAGGGTCGGGAACACTGAAGCTTTCTTT
CDR3: CASRDRVGNTEAFF

J: TRBJ1-2
size: NA
V: TRBV30
D: TRBD1
DNA: TGTGCCTGGAGCCCGACAGGGGTAAACTATGGCTACACCTTC
CDR3: CAWSPTGVNYGYTF

J: TRBJ1-1
size: many
V: TRBV15
D: NA
DNA: TGTGCCACCAGCAGAGATCAACCGGGTGGGCATGAAGCTTTCTTT
CDR3: CATSRDQPGGHEAFF

J: TRBJ1-2
size: NA
V: TRBV20-1
D: NA
DNA: TGCAGCGGCCGGGGTGACTATGGCTACACCTTC
CDR3: CSGRGDYGYTF

J: TRBJ2-1
size: once
V: TRBV29-1
D: TRBD2
DNA: TGCAGCGTCATGGGACTAGCGGGACGTCCGTACAATGAGCAGTTCTTC
CDR3: CSVMGLAGRPYNEQFF

J: TRBJ1-3
size: NA
V: TRBV6-5
D: NA
DNA: TGTGCCAGCACTCTCGGACAGAACGGAAACACCATATATTTT
CDR3: CASTLGQNGNTIYF

J: TRBJ2-3
size: NA
V: TRBV5-6
D: NA
DNA: TGTGCCAGCAGCTTGGTGACGGGCGGCGGCACAGATACGCAGTATTTT
CDR3: CASSLVTGGGTDTQYF

J: TRBJ2-2
size: NA
V: TRBV4-2
D: NA
DNA: TGTGCCAGCAGCCGGGATAGGAAAGGGACTTCGAACACCGGGGAGCTGTTTTTT
CDR3: CASSRDRKGTSNTGELFF

J: TRBJ2-4
size: NA
V: TRBV2
D: NA
DNA: TGTGCCAGCAGTTTGAGCTTAGCCAAAAACATTCAGTACTTC
CDR3: CASSLSLAKNIQYF

J: TRBJ1-2
size: NA
V: TRBV9
D: NA
DNA: TGTGCCAGCAGCGTAGGGGTTAACTATGGCTACACCTTC
CDR3: CASSVGVNYGYTF

J: TRBJ2-6
size: NA
V: TRBV7-8
D: TRBD2
DNA: TGTGCCAGCAGCACTTTAGCGGGGGGGCTTTCTGGGGCCAACGTCCTGACTTTC
CDR3: CASSTLAGGLSGANVLTF

J: TRBJ2-5
size: NA
V: TRBV2
D: TRBD2
DNA: TGTGCCAGCAGCCAAGGGACTAGCGGGGGGTTTCAAGAGACCCAGTACTTC
CDR3: CASSQGTSGGFQETQYF

J: TRBJ1-2
size: NA
V: TRBV9
D: NA
DNA: TGTGCCAGCAGCAGGCAGACCGACTATGGCTACACCTTC
CDR3: CASSRQTDYGYTF

J: TRBJ2-3
size: NA
V: TRBV28
D: TRBD1
DNA: TGTGCCAGCAGTTCTCTCGGGACAGGGGCCACAGATACGCAGTATTTT
CDR3: CASSSLGTGATDTQYF

J: TRBJ1-2
size: NA
V: TRBV30
D: NA
DNA: TGTGCCTGGAGCGGGACACCTCATGGCTACACCTTC
CDR3: CAWSGTPHGYTF

J: TRBJ2-3
size: NA
V: TRBV5-1
D: TRBD1
DNA: TGCGCCAGCGGGACAGGGGGAGTCACAGATACGCAGTATTTT
CDR3: CASGTGGVTDTQYF

J: TRBJ1-2
size: NA
V: TRBV30
D: TRBD1
DNA: TGTGCCTGGACCGGGACAGGGGCGGGCTACACCTTC
CDR3: CAWTGTGAGYTF

J: TRBJ1-4
size: NA
V: TRBV15
D: NA
DNA: TGTGCCACCAGCAGGGAGACCGCCCGTAATGAAAAACTGTTTTTT
CDR3: CATSRETARNEKLFF

J: TRBJ2-7
size: NA
V: TRBV29-1
D: NA
DNA: TGCAGCGTTGTTCGAGGGGGGGCCGGTGAACAGTACTTC
CDR3: CSVVRGGAGEQYF

J: TRBJ2-7
size: NA
V: TRBV4-1
D: TRBD2
DNA: TGCGCCAGCAGCCCACTAGCCGGGACTAGGGACGAGCAGTACTTC
CDR3: CASSPLAGTRDEQYF

J: TRBJ2-5
size: NA
V: TRBV6-5
D: TRBD2
DNA: TGTGCCAGCAGACGGACTAGCGGGGAGACCCAGTACTTC
CDR3: CASRRTSGETQYF

J: TRBJ1-2
size: NA
V: TRBV6-5
D: NA
DNA: TGTGCCAGCAGGGGTATCCTACTAGCTAACTATGGCTACACCTTC
CDR3: CASRGILLANYGYTF

J: TRBJ2-2
size: few
V: TRBV11-2
D: TRBD1
DNA: TGTGCCAGCAGCTTAGTGAGGGGGCAGGTCGGGGAGCTGTTTTTT
CDR3: CASSLVRGQVGELFF

J: TRBJ2-2
size: NA
V: TRBV7-3
D: NA
DNA: TGTGCCAGCAGCTTGAGGACAGACCACACCGGGGAGCTGTTTTTT
CDR3: CASSLRTDHTGELFF

J: TRBJ2-5
size: few
V: TRBV6-5
D: TRBD2
DNA: TGTGCCAGCAGAGGGACTAGCGGGGAAGAGACCCAGTACTTC
CDR3: CASRGTSGEETQYF

J: TRBJ1-6
size: once
V: TRBV29-1
D: NA
DNA: TGCAGCGTTGAAGAGTTCGCTCGACGGCCCCTCCACTTT
CDR3: CSVEEFARRPLHF

J: TRBJ1-1
size: NA
V: TRBV30
D: NA
DNA: TGTGCCTGGAGTTCGGGGGGAAACACTGAAGCTTTCTTT
CDR3: CAWSSGGNTEAFF

J: TRBJ1-2
size: NA
V: TRBV11-2
D: NA
DNA: TGTGCCAGCAGCTTGAGGGACACGGCTAACTATGGCTACACCTTC
CDR3: CASSLRDTANYGYTF

J: TRBJ2-3
size: NA
V: TRBV11-2
D: NA
DNA: TGTGCCAGCAGCTTAGGTGCTGGCTCAGATACGCAGTATTTT
CDR3: CASSLGAGSDTQYF

J: TRBJ2-7
size: NA
V: TRBV5-4
D: NA
DNA: TGTGCCAGCAGCATGAGGACAGAAGGAAACGAGCAGTACTTC
CDR3: CASSMRTEGNEQYF

J: TRBJ2-2
size: NA
V: TRBV4-2
D: NA
DNA: TGTGCCAGCAGCCAAGACGGGGGGCTCACCGGGGAGCTGTTTTTT
CDR3: CASSQDGGLTGELFF

J: TRBJ1-3
size: NA
V: TRBV30
D: NA
DNA: TGTGCCTGGGTAACAGGGGGAAACACCATATATTTT
CDR3: CAWVTGGNTIYF

J: TRBJ1-1
size: NA
V: TRBV15
D: NA
DNA: TGTGCCACCAGCACCCCGACAGGGAACACTGAAGCTTTCTTT
CDR3: CATSTPTGNTEAFF

J: TRBJ2-5
size: NA
V: TRBV29-1
D: NA
DNA: TGCAGCGTCGACACTTCCCAAGAGACCCAGTACTTC
CDR3: CSVDTSQETQYF

J: TRBJ2-5
size: NA
V: TRBV7-7
D: NA
DNA: TGTGCCAGCAGCCCGGATGGCTATGGGAAAACCCAGTACTTC
CDR3: CASSPDGYGKTQYF

J: TRBJ1-6
size: NA
V: TRBV4-1
D: NA
DNA: TGCGCCAGCAGCCAAGACGCCCATCCCCTCCACTTT
CDR3: CASSQDAHPLHF

J: TRBJ1-4
size: NA
V: TRBV29-1
D: TRBD1
DNA: TGCAGCGTTCAGGCAGGGGGTGGCGAAAAACTGTTTTTT
CDR3: CSVQAGGGEKLFF

J: TRBJ1-6
size: NA
V: TRBV30
D: NA
DNA: TGTGCCTGGAGGCAGCCTAATTCACCCCTCCACTTT
CDR3: CAWRQPNSPLHF

J: TRBJ2-2
size: few
V: TRBV25-1
D: NA
DNA: TGTGCCAGCAGTAAGGGGGGGCCCGGGGAGCTGTTTTTT
CDR3: CASSKGGPGELFF

J: TRBJ2-7
size: few
V: TRBV2
D: TRBD1
DNA: TGTGCCAGCACCGGACAGGGGAGTTTCTACGAGCAGTACTTC
CDR3: CASTGQGSFYEQYF

J: TRBJ2-2
size: NA
V: TRBV2
D: TRBD1
DNA: TGTGCCAGCAGTGCGACAGGGACCGGGGAGCTGTTTTTT
CDR3: CASSATGTGELFF

J: TRBJ1-2
size: NA
V: TRBV27
D: TRBD1
DNA: TGTGCCAGCAGTGGTTCGTCGGACAGGGATAACGGCTACACCTTC
CDR3: CASSGSSDRDNGYTF

J: TRBJ2-5
size: NA
V: TRBV5-1
D: NA
DNA: TGCGCCAGCTGCCCTGCCGGGGGGCTAGGCCAAGAGACCCAGTACTTC
CDR3: CASCPAGGLGQETQYF

J: TRBJ2-7
size: NA
V: TRBV5-1
D: NA
DNA: TGCGCCAGCAGCTTGTACGAGACGGAGGCCTACGAGCAGTACTTC
CDR3: CASSLYETEAYEQYF